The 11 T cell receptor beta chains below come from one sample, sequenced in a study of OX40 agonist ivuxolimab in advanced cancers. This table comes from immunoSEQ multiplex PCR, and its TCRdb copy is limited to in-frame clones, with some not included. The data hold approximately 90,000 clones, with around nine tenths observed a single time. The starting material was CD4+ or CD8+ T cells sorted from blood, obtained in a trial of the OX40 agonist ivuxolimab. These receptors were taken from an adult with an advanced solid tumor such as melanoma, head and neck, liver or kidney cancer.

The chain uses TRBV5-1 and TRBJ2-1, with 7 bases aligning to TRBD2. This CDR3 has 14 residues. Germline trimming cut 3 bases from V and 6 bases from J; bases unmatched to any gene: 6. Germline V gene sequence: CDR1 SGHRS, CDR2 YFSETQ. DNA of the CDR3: TGCGCCAGCAGCTGGGGCGGGACTACCAATGAGCAGTTCTTC. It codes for CASSWGGTTNEQFF.

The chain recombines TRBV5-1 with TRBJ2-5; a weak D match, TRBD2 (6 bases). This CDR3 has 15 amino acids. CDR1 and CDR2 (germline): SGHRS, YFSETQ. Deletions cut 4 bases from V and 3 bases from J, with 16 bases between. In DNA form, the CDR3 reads TGCGCCAGCAGCATGAGTGGGACTGCCAAAGAGACCCAGTACTTC. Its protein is CASSMSGTAKETQYF.

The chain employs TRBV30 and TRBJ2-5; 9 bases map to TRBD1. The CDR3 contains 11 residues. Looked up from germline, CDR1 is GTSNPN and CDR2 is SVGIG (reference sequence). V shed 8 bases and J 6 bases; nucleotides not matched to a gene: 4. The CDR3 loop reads CALGQGQTQYF. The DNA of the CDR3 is TGTGCCCTTGGACAGGGGCAGACCCAGTACTTC.

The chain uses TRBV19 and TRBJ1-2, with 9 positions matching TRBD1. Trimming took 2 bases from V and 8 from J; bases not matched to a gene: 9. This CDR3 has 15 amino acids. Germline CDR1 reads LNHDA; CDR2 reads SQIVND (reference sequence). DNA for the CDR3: TGTGCCAGTAGTATATCGACAGGGGGTTCGTGGGGCTACACCTTC. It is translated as CASSISTGGSWGYTF.

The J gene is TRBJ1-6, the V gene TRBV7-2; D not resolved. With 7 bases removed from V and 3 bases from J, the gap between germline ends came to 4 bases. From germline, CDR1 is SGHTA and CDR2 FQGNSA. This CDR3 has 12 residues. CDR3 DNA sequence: TGTGCCAGCACCAGCTATAATTCACCCCTCCACTTT. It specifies CASTSYNSPLHF.

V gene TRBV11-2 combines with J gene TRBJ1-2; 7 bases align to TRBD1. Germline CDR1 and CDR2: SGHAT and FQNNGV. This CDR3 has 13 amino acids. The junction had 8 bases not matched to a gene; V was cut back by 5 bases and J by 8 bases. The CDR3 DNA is TGTGCCAGCAGCCTAGGGGGCACTAACGGCTACACCTTC. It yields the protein CASSLGGTNGYTF.

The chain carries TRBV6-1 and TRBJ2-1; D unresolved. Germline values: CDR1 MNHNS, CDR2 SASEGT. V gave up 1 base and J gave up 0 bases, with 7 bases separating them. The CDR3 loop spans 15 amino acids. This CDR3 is CASSEGLGSYNEQFF. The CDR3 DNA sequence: TGTGCCAGCAGTGAAGGTCTAGGCTCCTACAATGAGCAGTTCTTC.

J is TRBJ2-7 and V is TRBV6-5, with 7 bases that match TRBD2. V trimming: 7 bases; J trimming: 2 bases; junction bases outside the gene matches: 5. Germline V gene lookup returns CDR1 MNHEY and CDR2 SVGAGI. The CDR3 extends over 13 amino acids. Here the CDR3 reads CASTREATYEQYF. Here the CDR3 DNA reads TGTGCCAGCACTCGGGAGGCGACCTACGAGCAGTACTTC.

The CDR3 spells CASSLLSRNTEAFF. As DNA, the CDR3 is TGCGCCAGCAGCTTGTTGAGCAGGAACACTGAAGCTTTCTTT. V and J are TRBV5-1 and TRBJ1-1; unclear D gene. The CDR3 sequence is 14 residues long. The germline V and J ends were trimmed by 1 base and 1 base, with 8 bases remaining between them. Per germline, CDR1 SGHRS and CDR2 YFSETQ.

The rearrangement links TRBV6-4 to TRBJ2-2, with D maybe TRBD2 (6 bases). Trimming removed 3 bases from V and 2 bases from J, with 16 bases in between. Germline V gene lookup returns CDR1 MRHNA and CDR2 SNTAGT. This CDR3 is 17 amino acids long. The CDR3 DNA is TGTGCCAGCAGTGAGGAAGGAGGGCCACTAAACACCGGGGAGCTGTTTTTT. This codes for CASSEEGGPLNTGELFF.

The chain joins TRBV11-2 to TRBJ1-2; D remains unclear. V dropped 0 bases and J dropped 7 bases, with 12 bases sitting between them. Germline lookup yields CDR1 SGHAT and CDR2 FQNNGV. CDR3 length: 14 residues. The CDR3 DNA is TGTGCCAGCAGCTTAGATCTGACTACGGGTGGCTACACCTTC. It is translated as CASSLDLTTGGYTF. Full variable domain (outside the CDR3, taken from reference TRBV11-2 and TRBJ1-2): EAGVAQSPRYKIIEKRQSVAFWCNPISGHATLYWYQQILGQGPKLLIQFQNNGVVDDSQLPKDRFSAERLKGVDSTLKIQPAKLEDSAVYLCASSLDLTTGGYTFGSGTRLTVV.